The 22 T cell receptor beta chains listed next were all sequenced from one sample in a study of Graves' ophthalmopathy and Graves' hyperthyroidism. Amplifying from RNA transcripts, the study obtained TCR beta CDR3 regions. HTBI primers served in a first-round RT-PCR, which a second-round multiplex PCR followed. MiXCR, applied by TCRdb to the multiplex PCR reads, yields one record per CDR3 protein. The sample has 350,000 to 400,000 distinct CDR3 sequences; roughly 18% are singletons. Sequenced: peripheral blood. These TCRs come from a woman aged 18-29 years with Graves' ophthalmopathy.

Ten or more counts support this clonotype. The V gene is TRBV6-1, the J gene TRBJ2-2; tentatively, D is TRBD2 (6 bases). Trimming took 6 bases from V and 5 from J, leaving 16 bases between them. The CDR3 extends over 15 amino acids. The germline gives CDR1 MNHNS, CDR2 SASEGT. The CDR3 DNA sequence: TGTGCCAGCAGCTCCCCTCGACTAGGGACCGGGGAGCTGTTTTTT. This codes for CASSSPRLGTGELFF.

This clonotype was detected many times. The chain recombines TRBV6-2 or TRBV6-3 with TRBJ1-2; no definite D call. Germline-derived CDR1 and CDR2 are MNHEY and SVGEGT. The CDR3 extends over 13 amino acids. Trimming cost V 6 bases and J 4 bases, with 12 bases left between them. The CDR3 spells CASRDPGCYGYTF. Written as DNA, the CDR3 is TGTGCCAGCAGGGACCCCGGTTGCTATGGCTACACCTTC.

Ten or more counts support this clonotype. This chain uses TRBV4-2 with TRBJ2-5, with 7 bases aligning to TRBD1. The CDR3 totals 16 residues. V shed 0 bases, J shed 5 bases, and the junction held 9 bases outside the gene matches. Germline CDR1 is LGHNA and CDR2 is YNFKEQ. The DNA of the CDR3 is TGTGCCAGCAGCCAAGATTCAAACAGGGGCTGGGAGACCCAGTACTTC. As protein: CASSQDSNRGWETQYF.

A word on this clonotype: At one boundary the junction diverges from the germline segment, which might be a read error. The CDR3 bases are TGTGCCCGCAGTCCGGGGATCGACGAGACCCAGTACTTC. Encoded protein: CARSPGIDETQYF. The chain links TRBV28 to TRBJ2-5; weak D call: TRBD2 (5 bases). Germline lookup yields CDR1 MDHEN and CDR2 SYDVKM. The CDR3 spans 13 residues.

This clonotype was detected many times. V is TRBV28 and J is TRBJ1-6, with 9 bases that match TRBD1. Germline CDR1 MDHEN, CDR2 SYDVKM. V lost 7 bases, J lost 7 bases, and 5 bases stayed unmatched. The CDR3 has 14 residues. The CDR3 DNA reads TGTGCCAGCAAGAGGACAGGGGCCAATTCACCCCTCCACTTT. Encoded protein: CASKRTGANSPLHF.

This clonotype has at least ten counts. This chain joins TRBV6-5 and TRBJ2-4; the D gene is possibly TRBD1 (6 bases). The CDR3 extends over 20 amino acids. CDR1 and CDR2 from the germline V gene are MNHEY and SVGAGI. V lost 4 bases and J 1 base, leaving 26 bases between the germline ends. The CDR3 nucleotides are TGTGCCAGCAGTTCTCCCACAGGGACCCCCTTGGCCGGGGCCAAAAACATTCAGTACTTC. The encoded protein is CASSSPTGTPLAGAKNIQYF.

This clonotype was counted between two and nine times. This sequence joins TRBV7-9 and TRBJ2-2; D unresolved. This CDR3 contains 15 residues. The germline V gene has CDR1 SEHNR and CDR2 FQNEAQ (reference sequence). Between the trimmed V and J ends, which lost 2 bases and 1 base, there was a span of 8 bases. The CDR3 DNA is TGTGCCAGCAGCTTACCCCCTGGGAACACCGGGGAGCTGTTTTTT. It codes for CASSLPPGNTGELFF.

This clonotype has at least ten counts. The V call is TRBV6-1, the J call TRBJ2-3, with D unresolved. V gave up 6 bases and J gave up 2 bases, with 9 bases separating them. The CDR3 consists of 13 residues. The germline V gene encodes CDR1 MNHNS and CDR2 SASEGT. CDR3 amino acids: CASRGDFTDTQYF. CDR3 nucleotides: TGTGCCAGCAGGGGCGATTTCACAGATACGCAGTATTTT.

The rearrangement links TRBV6-5 to TRBJ1-1; D gene ambiguous. The CDR3 runs 15 residues. Germline values: CDR1 MNHEY, CDR2 SVGAGI. V was pared by 6 bases and J by 0 bases, with 14 bases between. The CDR3 nucleotides read TGTGCCAGCAGCTTAGACGGGCACATGAACACTGAAGCTTTCTTT. It codes for CASSLDGHMNTEAFF.

This clonotype was seen ten or more times. V and J are TRBV3-1 and TRBJ1-3; D gene uncertain. Trimming removed 3 bases at V and 1 base at J, with 4 bases between. The germline CDR1 and CDR2 sequences are LGHDT and YNNKEL (reference sequence). The CDR3 covers 13 residues. CDR3 residues: CASSHESGNTIYF. The CDR3 DNA is TGTGCCAGCAGCCACGAATCTGGAAACACCATATATTTT.

This sequence joins TRBV7-2 and TRBJ2-7, with 13 bases lining up with TRBD2. Germline V gives CDR1 SGHTA, CDR2 FQGNSA. The CDR3 contains 15 residues. The trim removed 5 bases at V and 5 bases at J, leaving 6 bases unmatched. In DNA form, the CDR3 reads TGTGCCAGCAGCCGGACTAGCGGGAGTACCCACGAGCAGTACTTC. This gives the protein CASSRTSGSTHEQYF.

This clonotype was observed many times. The rearrangement joins TRBV2 to TRBJ1-1; D is undetermined. Germline V gene data show CDR1 as SNHLY and CDR2 as FYNNEI. The CDR3 has 15 amino acids. V was clipped by 3 bases and J by 0 bases, with 11 bases between them. CDR3 coding DNA: TGTGCCAGCAGTGATCTGGGGTACTTGAACACTGAAGCTTTCTTT. Its translation is CASSDLGYLNTEAFF.

This clonotype showed up many times. Given a much more abundant clone one base away, this may be a read error. The chain recombines TRBV14 with TRBJ1-2, with 8 nucleotides matching TRBD1. Germline loops: CDR1 SGHDN, CDR2 FVKESK. CDR3 length equals 13 residues. The J segment lost 3 bases and the V segment lost 4 bases, leaving 1 base of the junction unmatched. In nucleotides, the CDR3 is TGTGCCAGCAGCCCGGACAGGGACTATGGCTACACCTTC. Residues: CASSPDRDYGYTF.

This clonotype appeared many times. The chain links TRBV28 to TRBJ1-1; TRBD1 might be the D (5 bases). This CDR3 contains 15 residues. V lost 3 bases, J lost 3 bases, and 14 bases lay in between. The germline V gene encodes CDR1 MDHEN and CDR2 SYDVKM. The CDR3 DNA reads as TGTGCCAGCAGTTTCATAGAGAGGGGCGACACTGAAGCTTTCTTT. Its translation is CASSFIERGDTEAFF.

This clonotype was detected ten times or more. J is TRBJ2-1 and V is TRBV28; 10 nucleotides align to TRBD1. Germline V gene data show CDR1 as MDHEN and CDR2 as SYDVKM. The CDR3 totals 15 residues. Germline trimming cut 3 bases from V and 7 bases from J; bases unmatched to any gene: 6. CDR3 loop: CASSLPRDRGNEQFF. CDR3 DNA: TGTGCCAGCAGTTTGCCCCGGGACAGGGGTAATGAGCAGTTCTTC.

This clonotype has at least ten counts. J is TRBJ1-1 and V is TRBV11-3; TRBD1 aligns across 7 bases. The trim removed 1 base at V and 5 bases at J, leaving 10 bases unmatched. There are 16 residues in the CDR3. Germline V gene lookup returns CDR1 SGHNT and CDR2 YENEEA. This CDR3 reads CASSLGRGRTGTEAFF. Written as DNA, the CDR3 is TGTGCCAGCAGCTTAGGGAGGGGGCGGACGGGGACTGAAGCTTTCTTT.

In its sample, this clonotype was seen many times. The chain uses TRBV27 and TRBJ2-3; 8 bases agree with TRBD2. Germline assignment: CDR1 MNHEY and CDR2 SMNVEV (reference sequence). This CDR3 has 16 amino acids. The V and J ends lost 1 base and 2 bases, in that order; junction bases with no gene match: 5. The CDR3: CASSLWAGGHTDTQYF. Here the CDR3 DNA reads TGTGCCAGCAGTTTATGGGCGGGGGGCCACACAGATACGCAGTATTTT.

This clonotype was counted ten times or more. This chain links TRBV9 with TRBJ2-5; 8 positions match TRBD2. The CDR3 is 15 amino acids. The V gene end was trimmed by 5 bases and the J gene end by 4 bases; junction bases not matched to a gene: 10. Germline values: CDR1 SGDLS, CDR2 YYNGEE. CDR3 region: CASRLGAGEGETQYF. CDR3 nucleotides: TGTGCCAGCAGGCTGGGAGCGGGAGAAGGAGAGACCCAGTACTTC.

This clonotype has more than one count but fewer than ten. The rearrangement links TRBV28 to TRBJ2-5, with D possibly matching TRBD1 (5 bases). Trimming stripped 6 bases from V and 5 bases from J, with 13 bases between. CDR1 is MDHEN and CDR2 is SYDVKM in the germline V gene. The CDR3 sequence is 13 residues long. Here the CDR3 reads CASSPPKGETQYF. The CDR3 DNA is TGTGCCAGCAGCCCCCCAAAGGGGGAGACCCAGTACTTC.

The chain links TRBV29-1 to TRBJ2-7; unclear D gene. V dropped 2 bases and J dropped 2 bases, with 10 bases sitting between them. In germline, CDR1 is SQVTM, CDR2 ANQGSEA. This CDR3 region has 13 residues. The CDR3 DNA reads as TGCAGCGTTGAACTAGGGCGGACCTACGAGCAGTACTTC. Translated, it gives CSVELGRTYEQYF.

This clonotype has a count of ten or more. This chain uses TRBV6-2 or TRBV6-3 with TRBJ1-5, with D possibly being TRBD1 (6 bases). CDR1 is MNHEY, CDR2 SVGEGT, per germline. The V and J ends lost 2 bases and 5 bases respectively, with 10 bases between them. This CDR3 has 14 amino acids. The CDR3 DNA reads as TGTGCCAGCAGTTACCTTGGGGGGCATCAGCCCCAGCATTTT. Its protein is CASSYLGGHQPQHF.

This clonotype was observed many times. The V gene is TRBV7-2, the J gene TRBJ2-7, with 12 bases that match TRBD2. The V and J ends lost 5 bases and 11 bases, in that order; junction bases with no gene match: 7. Germline values: CDR1 SGHTA, CDR2 FQGNSA. The CDR3 runs 13 residues. The CDR3 DNA follows: TGTGCCAGCAGCCCAGGACTAGCGGGGAGAGAGTACTTC. Translated, it gives CASSPGLAGREYF.